These 17 T cell receptor beta chains came from one sample sequenced in a study of shared clonotypes between healthy human individuals. Assay used: immunoSEQ multiplex PCR; TCRdb lists only in-frame clones, some missing. This table has about 1,500,000 clones, 95% to 97% appearing once. Sequenced input: naive CD4+ T cells sorted from blood. Noted subset: CD45RA+ positively selected. These receptors came from a man younger than 40 in good health.

CDR3 sequence (DNA): TGCGCCAGCACCAACACTCCCTGGACTAGCGGGACCGATTCCTACAATGAGCAGTTCTTC. Translation: CASTNTPWTSGTDSYNEQFF. The chain has TRBV5-1 and TRBJ2-1; TRBD2 aligns across 12 bases. The germline gives CDR1 SGHRS, CDR2 YFSETQ. V was clipped by 6 bases and J by 1 base; unmatched bases: 17. This CDR3 region has 20 residues. Looking up the rest from reference TRBV5-1 and TRBJ2-1 gives the full variable domain: KAGVTQTPRYLIKTRGQQVTLSCSPISGHRSVSWYQQTPGQGLQFLFEYFSETQRNKGNFPGRFSGRQFSNSRSEMNVSTLELGDSALYLCASTNTPWTSGTDSYNEQFFGPGTRLTVL.

In DNA, the CDR3 is TGTGCCAGCAGCTCCCCACCGTGGACACAAGAGACCCAGTACTTC. It translates to CASSSPPWTQETQYF. V gene TRBV7-8 combines with J gene TRBJ2-5; the D gene is possibly TRBD1 (5 bases). The CDR3 consists of 15 residues. Germline CDR1 and CDR2: SGHVS and FQNEAQ. Trimming shortened V by 4 bases and J by 2 bases, and 14 bases separated the two germline ends. The full variable domain, rest sourced from reference TRBV7-8 and TRBJ2-5, is GAGVSQSPRYKVAKRGQDVALRCDPISGHVSLFWYQQALGQGPEFLTYFQNEAQLDKSGLPSDRFFAERPEGSVSTLKIQRTQQEDSAVYLCASSSPPWTQETQYFGPGTRLLVL.

The V and J genes are TRBV28 and TRBJ2-5; 10 nucleotides line up with TRBD2. The V and J ends lost 6 bases and 2 bases, in that order; junction bases with no gene match: 3. Looked up from germline, CDR1 is MDHEN and CDR2 is SYDVKM. The CDR3 is made up of 14 amino acids. The CDR3 here is CASSRGLAQETQYF. The CDR3 region has the DNA TGTGCCAGCAGCCGGGGACTAGCGCAAGAGACCCAGTACTTC.

J is TRBJ1-4 and V is TRBV5-6, with unresolved D. V lost 0 bases and J 10 bases, leaving 19 bases between the germline ends. The CDR3 is 16 amino acids. The germline V gene has CDR1 SGHDT and CDR2 YYEEEE. The CDR3 loop is CASSLGGRAPPGKLFF. Here the CDR3 DNA reads TGTGCCAGCAGCTTGGGAGGCCGGGCCCCACCGGGAAAACTGTTTTTT.

The count of this clone is one. The chain carries TRBV6-5 and TRBJ2-5; no definite D call. The germline CDR1 and CDR2 sequences are MNHEY and SVGAGI. The germline V and J ends were trimmed by 0 bases and 5 bases, with 10 bases remaining between them. The CDR3 runs to 14 residues. The CDR3 region is CASSYSAISETQYF. For the CDR3, the DNA is TGTGCCAGCAGTTACTCCGCTATCTCTGAGACCCAGTACTTC.

This chain uses TRBV5-1 with TRBJ2-7; D is perhaps TRBD2 (5 bases). Germline loops: CDR1 SGHRS, CDR2 YFSETQ. V lost 0 bases, J lost 0 bases, and 13 bases lay in between. The CDR3 has 16 residues. CDR3 DNA sequence: TGCGCCAGCAGCTTGGCCGTAAGCGGAGGCTCCTACGAGCAGTACTTC. Translation gives CASSLAVSGGSYEQYF.

The chain employs TRBV19 and TRBJ1-1; D gene uncertain. Germline lookup yields CDR1 LNHDA and CDR2 SQIVND (reference sequence). The V gene lost 6 bases and the J gene lost 0 bases, with 14 bases spanning the gap. The CDR3 spans 15 residues. The CDR3 DNA reads TGTGCCAGTAGGCCGATACAGAGCATGAACACTGAAGCTTTCTTT. Protein sequence: CASRPIQSMNTEAFF.

Regarding this clone: The sample carries other DNA sequences with the same CDR3. V gene TRBV6-6 combines with J gene TRBJ1-5; a possible D gene is TRBD1 (5 bases). Trimming pared 2 bases from V and 7 bases from J, leaving 9 bases between. In germline, CDR1 is MNHNY, CDR2 SVGAGI (reference sequence). The CDR3 has 13 residues. CDR3 DNA: TGTGCCAGCAGTTACGGGGGTTTCCAGCCCCAGCATTTT. Translated: CASSYGGFQPQHF.

This clone has just a few counts. V and J are TRBV19 and TRBJ1-1; perhaps TRBD1 as D (6 bases). The V end was cut by 0 bases, the J end by 7 bases, with 9 bases between. The germline CDR1 and CDR2 sequences are LNHDA and SQIVND (reference sequence). The CDR3 extends over 13 amino acids. Written as DNA, the CDR3 is TGTGCCAGTAGTATAGATACAGGGCATGAAGCTTTCTTT. This codes for CASSIDTGHEAFF.

This sequence joins TRBV28 and TRBJ2-1, with D unresolved. Trimming left V 6 bases short and J 4 bases short, with 7 bases between. The CDR3 totals 12 residues. Germline V gene lookup returns CDR1 MDHEN and CDR2 SYDVKM. The CDR3 DNA follows: TGTGCCAGCAGAACAGATTACAATGAGCAGTTCTTC. This codes for CASRTDYNEQFF.

The rearrangement links TRBV11-2 to TRBJ2-3; TRBD2 agrees at 10 bases. The CDR3 has 18 residues. Germline V gene sequence: CDR1 SGHAT, CDR2 FQNNGV. The trim removed 5 bases at V and 6 bases at J, leaving 17 bases unmatched. In DNA form, the CDR3 reads TGTGCCAGCAGCCCCCGCCCCGGACTAGCGGAGGGGCCCGATACGCAGTATTTT. This codes for CASSPRPGLAEGPDTQYF.

As regards this clone: This CDR3 is also generated by other DNA sequences in the sample. V and J are TRBV4-3 and TRBJ2-1; 10 bases agree with TRBD2. CDR1 and CDR2 (germline): LGHNA, YSLEER. The V gene end was trimmed by 4 bases and the J gene end by 4 bases; junction bases not matched to a gene: 1. The CDR3 totals 14 residues. This CDR3 reads CASSRTSGYNEQFF. CDR3 DNA sequence: TGCGCCAGCAGCCGGACTAGCGGTTACAATGAGCAGTTCTTC.

This clone was picked up one time. V usage is TRBV13 and J usage is TRBJ1-3; weak D call: TRBD1 (5 bases). The CDR3 runs 17 residues. CDR1 is PRHDT, CDR2 FYEKMQ, per germline (reference sequence). V lost 0 bases to trimming and J lost 1 base, with 13 bases between them. CDR3 nucleotides: TGTGCCAGCAGCTTAGGCCAAGCCAGGGTGTCTGGAAACACCATATATTTT. Residues: CASSLGQARVSGNTIYF. Based on the CDR3 plus reference TRBV13 and TRBJ1-3, the full variable domain is AAGVIQSPRHLIKEKRETATLKCYPIPRHDTVYWYQQGPGQDPQFLISFYEKMQSDKGSIPDRFSAQQFSDYHSELNMSSLELGDSALYFCASSLGQARVSGNTIYFGEGSWLTVV.

The chain recombines TRBV27 with TRBJ2-1; D is uncertain. Between the trimmed V and J ends, which lost 4 bases and 7 bases, there was a span of 17 bases. Germline values: CDR1 MNHEY, CDR2 SMNVEV (reference sequence). This CDR3 is built from 15 residues. The CDR3 DNA sequence: TGTGCCAGCAGTTGGATTGCAGTAGGTGGGAATGAGCAGTTCTTC. It encodes CASSWIAVGGNEQFF.

V usage is TRBV7-9 and J usage is TRBJ1-4; 7 positions agree with TRBD1. This CDR3 has 16 residues. Germline V gives CDR1 SEHNR, CDR2 FQNEAQ (reference sequence). V gave up 4 bases and J gave up 5 bases; unmatched junction bases: 10. The CDR3 sequence: CASSSRDSQRNEKLFF. In nucleotides, the CDR3 is TGTGCCAGCAGCTCGCGGGACAGCCAAAGAAATGAAAAACTGTTTTTT.

The chain joins TRBV7-8 to TRBJ1-5; the D is unclear. This CDR3 is built from 17 residues. The V and J ends lost 8 bases and 0 bases respectively, with 20 bases between them. CDR1 and CDR2 from the germline V gene are SGHVS and FQNEAQ. DNA of the CDR3: TGTGCCAGCGGAACCCCCAAGTTAAAAGGTAGCAATCAGCCCCAGCATTTT. This translates into CASGTPKLKGSNQPQHF.

The rearrangement links TRBV13 to TRBJ2-1; 10 bases are shared with TRBD2. Trimming at V came to 5 bases and at J to 6 bases, leaving 10 bases not matched to a gene. Germline CDR1 is PRHDT and CDR2 is FYEKMQ (reference sequence). The CDR3 totals 16 residues. The CDR3 DNA sequence: TGTGCCAGCAGCCCCCCCAGCGGGAGGGCTGGCAATGAGCAGTTCTTC. This sequence encodes CASSPPSGRAGNEQFF.